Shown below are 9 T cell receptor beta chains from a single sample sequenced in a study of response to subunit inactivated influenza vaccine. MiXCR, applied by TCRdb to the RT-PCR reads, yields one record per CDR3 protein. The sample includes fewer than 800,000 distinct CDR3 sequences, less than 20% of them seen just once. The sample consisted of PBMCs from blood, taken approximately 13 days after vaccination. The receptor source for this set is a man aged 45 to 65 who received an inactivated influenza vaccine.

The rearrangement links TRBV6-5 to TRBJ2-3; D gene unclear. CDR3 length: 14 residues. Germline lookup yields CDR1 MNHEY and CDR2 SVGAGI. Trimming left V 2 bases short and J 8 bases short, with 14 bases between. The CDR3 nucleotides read TGTGCCAGCAGTTACCTTGACCGGCCTGGTACGCAGTATTTT. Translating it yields CASSYLDRPGTQYF.

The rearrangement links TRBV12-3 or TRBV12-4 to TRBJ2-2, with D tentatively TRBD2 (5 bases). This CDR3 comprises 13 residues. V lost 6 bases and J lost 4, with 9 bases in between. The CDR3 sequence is CASSYGLTGELFF. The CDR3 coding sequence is TGTGCCAGCAGCTACGGACTCACCGGGGAGCTGTTTTTT.

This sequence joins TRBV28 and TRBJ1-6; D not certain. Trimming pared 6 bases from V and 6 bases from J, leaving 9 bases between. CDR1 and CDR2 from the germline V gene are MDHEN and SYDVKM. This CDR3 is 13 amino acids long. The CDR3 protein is CASRGRSNSPLHF. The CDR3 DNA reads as TGTGCCAGCAGAGGACGGAGTAATTCACCCCTCCACTTT.

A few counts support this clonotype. CDR3 region: CASSNRDRGITEAFF. The DNA of the CDR3 is TGTGCCAGCAGCAACCGGGACAGGGGTATCACTGAAGCTTTCTTT. The gene calls are TRBV7-9 and TRBJ1-1, with TRBD1 matching 10 bases. The CDR3 is made up of 15 amino acids. Losses at the gene ends were 5 bases for V and 4 bases for J; bases not matched to a gene: 7. Germline V gene lookup returns CDR1 SEHNR and CDR2 FQNEAQ (reference sequence).

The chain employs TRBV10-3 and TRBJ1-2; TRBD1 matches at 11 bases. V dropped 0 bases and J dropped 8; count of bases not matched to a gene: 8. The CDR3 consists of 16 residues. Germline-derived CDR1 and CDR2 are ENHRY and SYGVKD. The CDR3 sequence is CAISESDRGRVGGYTF. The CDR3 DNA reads TGTGCCATCAGTGAGTCGGACAGGGGGCGCGTTGGCGGCTACACCTTC.

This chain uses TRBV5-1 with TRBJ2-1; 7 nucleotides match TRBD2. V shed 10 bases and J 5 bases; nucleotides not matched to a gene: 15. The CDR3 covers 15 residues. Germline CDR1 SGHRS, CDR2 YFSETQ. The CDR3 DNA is TGCGCCCATAAATCGGATAGCGGGTGTCACAATGAGCAGTTCTTC. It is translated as CAHKSDSGCHNEQFF.

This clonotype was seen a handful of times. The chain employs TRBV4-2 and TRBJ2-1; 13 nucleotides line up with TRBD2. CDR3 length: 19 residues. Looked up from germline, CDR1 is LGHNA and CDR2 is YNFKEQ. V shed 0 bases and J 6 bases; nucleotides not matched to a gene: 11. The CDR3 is CASSQERGTSGISGNEQFF. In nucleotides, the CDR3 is TGTGCCAGCAGCCAAGAGAGAGGGACTAGCGGGATTAGCGGCAATGAGCAGTTCTTC.

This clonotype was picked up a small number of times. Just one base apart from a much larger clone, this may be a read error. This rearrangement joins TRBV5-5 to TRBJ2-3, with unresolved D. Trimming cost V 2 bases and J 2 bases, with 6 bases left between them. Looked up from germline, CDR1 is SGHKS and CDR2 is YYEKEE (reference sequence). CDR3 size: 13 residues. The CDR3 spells CASSFPDTDTQYF. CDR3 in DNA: TGTGCCAGCAGCTTCCCAGACACAGATACGCAGTATTTT.

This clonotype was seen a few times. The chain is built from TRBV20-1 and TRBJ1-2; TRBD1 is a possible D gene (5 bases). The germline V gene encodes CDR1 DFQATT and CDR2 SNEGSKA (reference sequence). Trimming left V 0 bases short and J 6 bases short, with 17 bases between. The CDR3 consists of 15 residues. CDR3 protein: CSARDVAMGVHGYTF. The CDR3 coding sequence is TGCAGTGCTAGAGATGTAGCGATGGGGGTTCATGGCTACACCTTC.